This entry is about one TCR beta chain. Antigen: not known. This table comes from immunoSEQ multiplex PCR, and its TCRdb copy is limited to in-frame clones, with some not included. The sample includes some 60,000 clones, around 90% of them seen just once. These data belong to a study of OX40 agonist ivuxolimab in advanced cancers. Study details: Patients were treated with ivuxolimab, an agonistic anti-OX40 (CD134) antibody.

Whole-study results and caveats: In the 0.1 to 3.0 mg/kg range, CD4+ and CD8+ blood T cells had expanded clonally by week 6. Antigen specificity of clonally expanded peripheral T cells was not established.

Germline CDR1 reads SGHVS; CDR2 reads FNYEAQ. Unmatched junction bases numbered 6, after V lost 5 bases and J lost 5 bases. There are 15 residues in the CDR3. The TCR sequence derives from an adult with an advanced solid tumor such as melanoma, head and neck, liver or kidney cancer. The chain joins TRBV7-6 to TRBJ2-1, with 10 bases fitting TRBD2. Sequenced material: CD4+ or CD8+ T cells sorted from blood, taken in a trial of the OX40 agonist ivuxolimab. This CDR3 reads CASSGTSVLHNEQFF. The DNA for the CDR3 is TGTGCCAGCAGCGGGACTAGCGTACTTCACAATGAGCAGTTCTTC. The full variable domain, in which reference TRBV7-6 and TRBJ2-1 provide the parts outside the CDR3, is GAGVSQSPRYKVTKRGQDVALRCDPISGHVSLYWYRQALGQGPEFLTYFNYEAQQDKSGLPNDRFSAERPEGSISTLTIQRTEQRDSAMYRCASSGTSVLHNEQFFGPGTRLTVL.